This entry lists 9 T cell receptor beta chains sequenced from one sample in a study of blood T cell repertoires in COVID-19. Assay used: immunoSEQ multiplex PCR; TCRdb lists only in-frame clones, some missing. Altogether approximately 66,000 clones are present, about 70% being singletons, with the ten largest covering less than 25%. The sample comprised peripheral blood. The receptor set was obtained from a man in his 60s with acute or convalescent COVID-19.

V is TRBV15 and J is TRBJ2-5, with 10 bases aligning to TRBD2. V lost 1 base, J lost 0 bases, and 5 bases stayed unmatched. The CDR3 runs 17 residues. Germline-derived CDR1 and CDR2 are LNHNV and YYDKDF (reference sequence). The CDR3 DNA is TGTGCCACCAGCAGAGTGTCAGCGGGGGGGTACCAAGAGACCCAGTACTTC. It encodes CATSRVSAGGYQETQYF.

CDR3 residues: CASSVAEGTDTQYF. The CDR3 nucleotides read TGTGCCAGCAGCGTAGCTGAGGGCACAGATACGCAGTATTTT. The rearrangement links TRBV9 to TRBJ2-3; the D is unclear. The CDR3 extends over 14 amino acids. Trimming removed 0 bases from V and 1 base from J, with 6 bases in between. The germline V gene has CDR1 SGDLS and CDR2 YYNGEE.

This clone was observed a single time. V gene TRBV6-5 combines with J gene TRBJ2-1, with D perhaps matching TRBD1 (6 bases). The ends were cut back, 6 bases at V and 8 bases at J, with 20 bases in the middle. CDR1 and CDR2 (germline): MNHEY, SVGAGI. The length of the CDR3 is 15 residues. The CDR3 DNA reads as TGTGCCAGCAGACCACAGGGTACGGTAATCGATGAGCAGTTCTTC. Translation gives CASRPQGTVIDEQFF.

The rearrangement links TRBV7-9 to TRBJ2-5, with D possibly TRBD2 on 5 matching bases. Germline V gene sequence: CDR1 SEHNR, CDR2 FQNEAQ (reference sequence). Trimming took 5 bases from V and 2 from J, leaving 9 bases between them. This CDR3 is 13 amino acids long. The DNA of the CDR3 is TGTGCCAGCAGCCCCTCGGGACAAGAGACCCAGTACTTC. It is translated as CASSPSGQETQYF.

This clone was detected many times. The chain has TRBV5-1 and TRBJ2-2; D is uncertain. In germline, CDR1 is SGHRS, CDR2 YFSETQ. Trimming took 4 bases from V and 2 from J, leaving 6 bases between them. CDR3 length: 13 residues. The CDR3 DNA reads TGCGCCAGCAGCATAGATAACACCGGGGAGCTGTTTTTT. Amino acids: CASSIDNTGELFF. The full variable domain, rest sourced from reference TRBV5-1 and TRBJ2-2, is KAGVTQTPRYLIKTRGQQVTLSCSPISGHRSVSWYQQTPGQGLQFLFEYFSETQRNKGNFPGRFSGRQFSNSRSEMNVSTLELGDSALYLCASSIDNTGELFFGEGSRLTVL.

This clone was counted a single time. DNA of the CDR3: TGTGCCAGCAGTCAGGCGGGACTAGGGACCTACGAGCAGTACTTC. It specifies CASSQAGLGTYEQYF. J is TRBJ2-7 and V is TRBV28; the match to TRBD2 covers 8 bases. Germline values: CDR1 MDHEN, CDR2 SYDVKM. V was pared by 5 bases and J by 2 bases, with 8 bases of the junction left unmatched. The CDR3 spans 15 residues.

The rearrangement joins TRBV6-6 to TRBJ2-7, with a weak D call TRBD2 (6 bases). CDR1 is MNHNY and CDR2 is SVGAGI in the germline V gene (reference sequence). This CDR3 has 13 amino acids. Trimming cost V 0 bases and J 7 bases, with 10 bases left between them. CDR3 in DNA: TGTGCCAGCAGTTACTCGTCTAGCGAGGAGCAGTACGTC. Residues: CASSYSSSEEQYV.

This chain connects TRBV27 to TRBJ2-5; D ambiguous. Germline V gene data show CDR1 as MNHEY and CDR2 as SMNVEV (reference sequence). CDR3 length: 12 residues. Between the trimmed V and J ends, which lost 4 bases and 4 bases, there was a span of 7 bases. This CDR3 reads CASSSIGETQYF. As DNA, the CDR3 is TGTGCCAGCAGTTCAATCGGAGAGACCCAGTACTTC.

The chain combines TRBV5-1 with TRBJ2-1; 8 positions match TRBD1. This CDR3 is 15 amino acids long. V lost 6 bases and J lost 4; bases outside the gene matches: 9. Germline loops: CDR1 SGHRS, CDR2 YFSETQ. In nucleotides, the CDR3 is TGCGCCAGCACTTTAGACAGGGGATTATACAATGAGCAGTTCTTC. Its translation: CASTLDRGLYNEQFF.